This T cell receptor (beta chain) originates from a study of blood T cell repertoires in COVID-19. Germline V gives CDR1 SGHNT, CDR2 YYREEE (reference sequence). The CDR3 loop spans 13 amino acids. The V end lost 10 bases, the J end lost 2 bases, and 16 bases lay between the germline ends. TCRdb keeps only in-frame clones here, not all; method: immunoSEQ multiplex PCR. This table has 150,000 to 200,000 clones, roughly 76% appearing once. Sequenced sample: peripheral blood. The source is a woman aged 80 or older with COVID-19, enrolled during active disease. The V and J genes are TRBV5-4 and TRBJ2-7; D possibly corresponds to TRBD2 (6 bases). CDR3 coding DNA: TGTGCCGCTCAACAAGCGGGCCCCTACGAGCAGTACTTC. It is translated as CAAQQAGPYEQYF.